This T cell receptor beta chain was retrieved from a study of Graves' ophthalmopathy and Graves' hyperthyroidism. Study details: At the time of initial diagnosis and before any treatment, peripheral blood was collected. Broader study findings: Blood also held most thyroid clonotypes expanded above 0.001 frequency. For predicting ophthalmopathy progression, the model had almost 71% sensitivity and roughly 76% specificity.

PBMCs stemmed from approximately 9.7 ml of fresh peripheral blood. This CDR3 has 14 amino acids. In germline, CDR1 is WSHSY, CDR2 SAAADI. The J segment lost 2 bases and the V segment lost 6 bases, leaving 5 bases of the junction unmatched. This clonotype was seen many times. The antigen is not known. Transcripts of RNA were the source for amplifying TCR beta CDR3 regions. Following a first-round RT-PCR that used HTBI primers, a second-round multiplex PCR was carried out. TCRdb ran MiXCR on the multiplex PCR reads and lists one entry per CDR3 protein. The sample has about 480,000 distinct CDR3 sequences, roughly 14% seen once.

The TCR sequence derives from a woman in her thirties with Graves' ophthalmopathy. The chain carries TRBV10-2 and TRBJ2-5, with 8 bases aligning to TRBD2. Sequences were obtained from blood. DNA for the CDR3: TGCGCCAGCAGCGCGGGGGGTCGGCAAGAGACCCAGTACTTC. This codes for CASSAGGRQETQYF.